This T cell receptor (beta chain) was profiled in a study of T cell responses to AZD1222 COVID-19 vaccine. The study's findings and limits: Unmutated variant regions are reportedly the target of nearly half of TCRs that are spike-specific. Repertoires were obtained only post-peak T cell response. Spike-specific TCR breadth and depth were elevated following two AZD1222 doses.

Some second doses came at about 4 weeks and others at about 12 weeks; these were pooled. A word on this clone: Its antigen is unknown.

TCRdb's copy holds only in-frame clones and misses some; the assay was immunoSEQ multiplex PCR. The sample lists more than 150,000 clones, approximately 91% occurring once. The clonotype comes from an adult who received the AZD1222 COVID-19 vaccine. Sample: peripheral blood, taken 28 days after the second AZD1222 dose.

CDR3 residues: CASSPGVGGYTF. CDR3 in DNA: TGTGCCAGCAGTCCAGGGGTTGGGGGCTACACCTTC. The chain uses TRBV2 and TRBJ1-2, with a tentative D call TRBD1 (6 bases). With 5 bases removed from V and 8 bases from J, the gap between germline ends came to 12 bases. The CDR3 consists of 12 residues. The germline CDR1 and CDR2 sequences are SNHLY and FYNNEI.